The 18 T cell receptor beta chains presented below share a single source sample, sequenced in a study of blood T cell repertoires in COVID-19 (dated by TCRdb to about 2020). The library was built by means of the immunoSEQ multiplex PCR assay. Drawn from immuneACCESS, this table holds only the in-frame rearrangements with V and J called that TCRdb kept. Clones are partly lost; checked studies trace under half to an unresolved V gene and leave the rest unexplained. The sample contains a few hundred thousand clones, around 89% of them found a single time. The ten largest clonotypes hold around 10% of the sample. Material: PBMCs or T cells enriched from blood (not recorded which). These TCRs come from a man aged 35 to 55 who had recovered from COVID-19.

This rearrangement joins TRBV7-9 to TRBJ1-1; TRBD1 agrees at 7 bases. Germline CDR1 and CDR2: SEHNR and FQNEAQ (reference sequence). V lost 4 bases to trimming and J lost 5 bases; unmatched junction nucleotides: 1. The CDR3 loop spans 12 amino acids. CDR3 region: CASSSQGTEAFF. In DNA form, the CDR3 reads TGTGCCAGCAGCTCACAGGGGACTGAAGCTTTCTTT.

V and J are TRBV10-1 and TRBJ1-1; possible D gene TRBD1, 5 bases. This CDR3 has 14 amino acids. Trimming removed 0 bases at V and 3 bases at J, with 8 bases between. In germline, CDR1 is WNHNN, CDR2 SYGVQD (reference sequence). CDR3 amino acids: CASSESAGDTEAFF. Written as DNA, the CDR3 is TGCGCCAGCAGTGAGTCGGCGGGGGACACTGAAGCTTTCTTT.

This clone came up once. The V gene is TRBV7-2, the J gene TRBJ2-7; D is perhaps TRBD1 (6 bases). V was cut by 2 bases and J by 1 base, with 9 bases left in between. The CDR3 runs 14 residues. Per germline, CDR1 SGHTA and CDR2 FQGNSA. Here the CDR3 reads CASSLKGVSYEQYF. The CDR3 region has the DNA TGTGCCAGCAGCTTAAAGGGGGTGTCCTACGAGCAGTACTTC.

The CDR3 DNA reads TGTGCCAGCAGCTTGGCCGGGGGGTTGAATGAGCAGTTCTTC. This sequence encodes CASSLAGGLNEQFF. J is TRBJ2-1 and V is TRBV5-4, with TRBD2 identical over 7 bases. The CDR3 spans 14 residues. CDR1 is SGHNT, CDR2 YYREEE, per germline (reference sequence). V was pared by 0 bases and J by 7 bases, with 4 bases of the junction left unmatched.

J is TRBJ2-1 and V is TRBV5-6; 7 bases map to TRBD2. The CDR3 has 15 residues. CDR1 and CDR2 (germline): SGHDT, YYEEEE. The trim removed 0 bases at V and 6 bases at J, leaving 6 bases unmatched. As DNA, the CDR3 is TGTGCCAGCAGCTTGGGAGCGGGATACGGCAATGAGCAGTTCTTC. As protein: CASSLGAGYGNEQFF.

The rearrangement joins TRBV7-2 to TRBJ2-7; tentatively, D is TRBD1 (6 bases). CDR3 size: 14 residues. V lost 4 bases to trimming and J lost 3 bases, with 13 bases between them. CDR1 and CDR2 from the germline V gene are SGHTA and FQGNSA. The CDR3 DNA reads as TGTGCCAGCAGCTCGAAATGGGACAACTACGAGCAGTACTTC. Translated, it gives CASSSKWDNYEQYF.

V and J are TRBV11-3 and TRBJ2-5, with 9 bases aligning to TRBD1. The CDR3 covers 15 residues. Germline V gives CDR1 SGHNT, CDR2 YENEEA. V gave up 5 bases and J gave up 5 bases; unmatched junction bases: 9. CDR3 DNA: TGTGCCAGCAGCGAAAGACAGGGGGAGGGGGAGACCCAGTACTTC. Translating it yields CASSERQGEGETQYF.

The chain carries TRBV18 and TRBJ2-3, with TRBD2 as a possible D gene (6 bases). Germline V gene lookup returns CDR1 KGHSH and CDR2 LQKENI. V was shortened by 6 bases and J by 1 base, with 20 bases between the two germline ends. This CDR3 has 17 residues. The CDR3 coding sequence is TGTGCCAGCTCGTACACCGGGAGATTTCAGCGCACAGATACGCAGTATTTT. Translating gives CASSYTGRFQRTDTQYF. The variable domain in full, with the rest retrieved from reference TRBV18 and TRBJ2-3, is NAGVMQNPRHLVRRRGQEARLRCSPMKGHSHVYWYRQLPEEGLKFMVYLQKENIIDESGMPKERFSAEFPKEGPSILRIQQVVRGDSAAYFCASSYTGRFQRTDTQYFGPGTRLTVL.

The chain recombines TRBV29-1 with TRBJ1-2, with 10 bases identical to TRBD1. The CDR3 spans 12 residues. Germline CDR1 is SQVTM and CDR2 is ANQGSEA. J was trimmed by 5 bases and V by 7 bases; bases with no gene match: 4. CDR3 residues: CSGTGGNYGYTF. In nucleotides, the CDR3 is TGCAGCGGGACAGGGGGGAATTATGGCTACACCTTC.

This sequence joins TRBV29-1 and TRBJ2-7; 8 bases map to TRBD2. The CDR3 is 14 residues long. Germline CDR1 and CDR2: SQVTM and ANQGSEA. J lost 2 bases, V lost 5 bases, and 8 bases had no gene match. Written as DNA, the CDR3 is TGCAGCGTTTTCCGGCGGGAGGATGCCTACGAGCAGTACTTC. Protein product: CSVFRREDAYEQYF.

V usage is TRBV27 and J usage is TRBJ2-7; 7 positions match TRBD2. Trimming took 2 bases from V and 3 from J; bases not matched to a gene: 1. Germline V gives CDR1 MNHEY, CDR2 SMNVEV (reference sequence). CDR3 length: 13 amino acids. The CDR3 bases are TGTGCCAGCAGTTTACGGGACTACTACGAGCAGTACTTC. Protein sequence: CASSLRDYYEQYF.

This chain uses TRBV20-1 with TRBJ1-5; D not resolved. Trimming took off 3 bases at V and 7 bases at J, with 10 bases between the two ends. Germline V gives CDR1 DFQATT, CDR2 SNEGSKA (reference sequence). This CDR3 spans 12 amino acids. The DNA of the CDR3 is TGCAGTGCTAGTTCCGGGGTCCAGCCCCAGCATTTT. Amino acid sequence: CSASSGVQPQHF.

This clone was observed a few times. This chain connects TRBV6-1 to TRBJ1-6; 10 bases match TRBD1. The CDR3 length is 16 residues. CDR1 is MNHNS and CDR2 is SASEGT in the germline V gene. The V segment lost 3 bases and the J segment 5 bases; nucleotides outside the gene matches: 4. The CDR3 coding sequence is TGTGCCAGCAGTGAGCGGACAGGGGGTAATAATTCACCCCTCCACTTT. As protein: CASSERTGGNNSPLHF.

The chain couples TRBV28 to TRBJ2-2; 10 bases fit TRBD1. The CDR3 consists of 17 residues. Losses at the gene ends were 6 bases for V and 0 bases for J; bases not matched to a gene: 7. Germline CDR1 reads MDHEN; CDR2 reads SYDVKM. The CDR3 sequence is CASSPGTGDTNTGELFF. In DNA form, the CDR3 reads TGTGCCAGCAGCCCAGGGACAGGGGATACGAACACCGGGGAGCTGTTTTTT.

The chain couples TRBV30 to TRBJ1-2; 8 nucleotides align to TRBD1. Losses at the gene ends were 1 base for V and 0 bases for J; bases not matched to a gene: 4. The CDR3 covers 15 residues. CDR1 GTSNPN and CDR2 SVGIG come from the germline V gene (reference sequence). The CDR3 sequence: CAWSARDRPNYGYTF. For the CDR3, the DNA is TGTGCCTGGAGTGCCCGGGACAGGCCTAACTATGGCTACACCTTC.

The chain has TRBV14 and TRBJ1-2; TRBD1 aligns across 11 bases. This CDR3 is built from 15 residues. J lost 6 bases, V lost 5 bases, and 8 bases had no gene match. From germline, CDR1 is SGHDN and CDR2 FVKESK. The CDR3 coding sequence is TGTGCCAGCAGCTTCCGGACAGGGGGCGTGAATGGCTACACCTTC. Protein: CASSFRTGGVNGYTF. Combining the CDR3 with reference TRBV14 and TRBJ1-2 gives the whole variable domain EAGVTQFPSHSVIEKGQTVTLRCDPISGHDNLYWYRRVMGKEIKFLLHFVKESKQDESGMPNNRFLAERTGGTYSTLKVQPAELEDSGVYFCASSFRTGGVNGYTFGSGTRLTVV.

The rearrangement links TRBV27 to TRBJ2-3, with D possibly matching TRBD1 (5 bases). The V and J ends lost 3 bases and 3 bases respectively, with 16 bases between them. The CDR3 spans 16 residues. Per the germline V gene, CDR1 is MNHEY and CDR2 is SMNVEV (reference sequence). The CDR3 reads CASSLGRGLLTDTQYF. The CDR3 coding sequence is TGTGCCAGCAGTTTGGGAAGGGGCCTGCTAACAGATACGCAGTATTTT.

The CDR3 bases are TGTGCCAGCAGTAGCGTGCGCGGGGGCGGGGAGCTGTTTTTT. It specifies CASSSVRGGGELFF. This chain joins TRBV7-3 and TRBJ2-2; TRBD2 aligns across 7 bases. CDR1 and CDR2 (germline): SGHTA, FQGTGA. With V trimmed by 6 bases and J by 7 bases, 8 bases remained unmatched. The CDR3 sequence is 14 residues long.